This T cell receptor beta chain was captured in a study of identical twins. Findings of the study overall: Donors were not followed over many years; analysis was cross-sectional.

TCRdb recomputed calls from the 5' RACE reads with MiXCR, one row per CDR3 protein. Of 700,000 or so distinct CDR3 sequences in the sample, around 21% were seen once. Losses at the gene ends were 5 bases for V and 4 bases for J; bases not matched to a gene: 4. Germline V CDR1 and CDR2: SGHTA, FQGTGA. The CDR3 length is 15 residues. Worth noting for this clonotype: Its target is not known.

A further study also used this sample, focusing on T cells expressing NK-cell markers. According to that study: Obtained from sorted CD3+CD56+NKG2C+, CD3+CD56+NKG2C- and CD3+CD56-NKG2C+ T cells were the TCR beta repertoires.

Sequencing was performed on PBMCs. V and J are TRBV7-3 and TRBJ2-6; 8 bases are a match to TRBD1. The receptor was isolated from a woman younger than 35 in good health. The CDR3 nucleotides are TGTGCCAGCAGCATGACAGGGGAGGGGGCCAACGTCCTGACTTTC. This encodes CASSMTGEGANVLTF.